This entry concerns a single T cell receptor beta chain. The clone's antigen remains unknown. No quality values exist for individual bases; no much larger clone is one base distant. The treatment or condition label, as the study defines it: live attenuated yellow fever vaccine strain. PBMCs were isolated from peripheral blood using a standard Ficoll-Paque protocol. Dynabeads CD4 and CD8 positive selection kits were used to isolate CD4 and CD8 T-cell fractions. TriZol was used to extract RNA from bulk PBMCs, CD4 and CD8 fractions, and dextramer-positive and dextramer-negative fractions. This entry belongs to a study of T cells after yellow fever vaccination (dated by TCRdb to the late 2010s). The study in broad terms: The SMART-Seq v4 Ultra Low Input RNA kit was used to prepare libraries from fractions with low cell numbers. To track T-cell clones before and after primary and booster YFV17D yellow fever vaccination, bulk TCR alpha and beta repertoires were sequenced longitudinally. Two healthy male donors made up the cohort, one aged 18 to 29 years and the other aged 30 to 40 years. Bulk PBMC replicates and cell subsets were isolated from blood drawn at multiple timepoints before and after both primary and secondary immunization. Here is what the overall study found, with its caveats: After the booster, most of the clones that had expanded following primary vaccination were detected again (roughly 97% of CD4 and more than 85% of CD8), which suggests that memory was broadly maintained. The study included only a couple of donors, which limits how far the findings can be generalized. A small fraction of clonotypes showed up in both the CD4 and CD8 compartments, probably as a result of convergent recombination. Computational filtering was needed because FACS-sorted repertoires could contain abundant contaminating clonotypes from the bulk population. The secondary T-cell response was found to be weaker but faster than the primary response, with a peak reached on day 5 rather than on day 15.

Trimming at the junction amounts to 7 bases on V and 3 bases on J, and the germline ends lie 17 bases apart. The germline V gene sets CDR1 to SGHRS and CDR2 to YFSETQ. The CDR3 measures 14 amino acids from cysteine to phenylalanine. The CDR3 DNA has 42 bases and is translated from base 1. Synthesis of TCR cDNA relied on 5'RACE template switching, a step that introduced a universal primer site along with unique molecular identifiers. Priming for cDNA synthesis came from both the TCR alpha and TCR beta constant segments. Two PCR steps were used to amplify libraries, with sample barcodes and sequencing adapters being added in the second step. Sequencing of libraries was performed on Illumina HiSeq 2500 (2x100 bp) or NovaSeq (2x150 bp). The authors' pipeline ran thus. Demultiplexing of reads and collapsing into UMI consensus sequences were performed with MIGEC, and V(D)J alignment was carried out with MiXCR. Using edgeR on replicate PBMC samples, clonotypes were called vaccine-responding if FDR was below 0.01 and the log2 fold change was above 5 up to day 15. CD4 or CD8 identity was assigned to each bulk clonotype according to whether the clonotype was present at higher abundance in the sequenced CD4 repertoire or the sequenced CD8 repertoire. The raw public data were reprocessed by TCRdb itself: fastp quality trimming at Q25, MiXCR clonotype calling, in-frame beta chains only. Each entry is one CDR3 protein sequence, shown with its most common DNA and genes. These V and J calls rely on TCRdb rather than the paper's analysis. The sample includes under 300,000 distinct CDR3 sequences, with 6.9% observed a single time. More than 0.8% of the sample is held by the ten biggest clonotypes.

This specimen consisted of CD4+ T cells sorted from PBMCs, obtained 15 days after the yellow fever booster vaccination. Recombination linked TRBV5-1 to TRBJ2-7; a tentative D call is TRBD2 (5 bases match). This receptor was obtained from a man between 25 and 39 years old who received the YFV17D yellow fever vaccine. This receptor has the CDR3 CASARGTDYYEQYF. The DNA sequence follows: TGCGCCAGCGCCCGTGGCACAGACTACTACGAGCAGTACTTC.